The T cell receptor beta chain under discussion was sequenced for a study of OX40 agonist ivuxolimab in advanced cancers. Background on the study: Patients undergoing dose escalation presented with hepatocellular carcinoma, melanoma, renal cell or head and neck cancer. General observations from the study: Specificity for antigen went undetermined in the expanded peripheral T cells.

This CDR3 contains 13 residues. Trimming pared 4 bases from V and 4 bases from J, leaving 10 bases between. Per germline, CDR1 MGHRA and CDR2 YSYEKL. Some clones are missing from TCRdb's copy, which holds only in-frame ones; the method was immunoSEQ multiplex PCR. The table includes tens of thousands of clones, just under 80% detected once. This clone has only a few counts. Its antigen is not identified. Systemic immunosuppression or a history of autoimmune disease excluded patients. The receptor's source is an adult with an advanced solid tumor such as melanoma, head and neck, liver or kidney cancer. V and J are TRBV4-1 and TRBJ1-1; D remains unclear. Here the sequenced sample was CD4+ or CD8+ T cells sorted from blood, taken in a trial of the OX40 agonist ivuxolimab. CDR3 coding DNA: TGCGCCAGCAGCCCCCCGGGTAGCACTGAAGCTTTCTTT. It specifies CASSPPGSTEAFF.